The sequence of this T cell receptor beta chain was determined in a study of T cells in Graves' hyperthyroidism and ophthalmopathy. TCR beta CDR3 region amplification was performed from RNA transcripts. The study used the HTBI primer set for a first-round RT-PCR of the TCR CDR3. In TCRdb, the multiplex PCR reads were re-called with MiXCR into one record per CDR3 protein. This table has about 160,000 distinct CDR3 sequences, 8% to 9.5% appearing once. Exclusion of a patient resulted from uncontrolled infection, other autoimmune disease, pregnancy or lactation. The PBMCs had their origin in around 10 ml of fresh peripheral blood. This clonotype was counted ten times or more. Its antigen remains unknown. V was pared by 2 bases and J by 8 bases, with 9 bases between. The CDR3 loop spans 12 amino acids. The V gene's germline CDR1 is GTSNPN and CDR2 SVGIG (reference sequence). Findings and limits, study-wide: In validation, the model predicted ophthalmopathy. These predictions came a median approximately 6.5 months before onset. Also found in blood were most expanded thyroid clonotypes above 0.001.

The rearrangement joins TRBV30 to TRBJ1-4, with D unresolved. This clonotype was sampled from a woman aged 18-29 years with Graves' hyperthyroidism that later progressed to Graves' ophthalmopathy. Specimen: blood. The CDR3 spells CAWSSQLEKLFF. For the CDR3, the DNA is TGTGCCTGGAGTTCACAATTGGAAAAACTGTTTTTT.